One sample yielded the 7 T cell receptor beta chains listed below, sequenced in a study of cytomegalovirus exposure and HLA in healthy donors. The PCR was carried out with 60 Vbeta primers and 13 Jbeta primers. Sequenced by immunoSEQ multiplex PCR; TCRdb stores in-frame clones only, minus some. The sample has about 130,000 clones, just over 70% seen once; the top ten hold about 2.4%. Sequenced input: PBMCs. The receptor set was obtained from a woman between 55 and 75 years old in good health and CMV-seropositive.

In its sample, this clone was seen a few times. The chain has TRBV27 and TRBJ2-7; the match to TRBD1 covers 7 bases. J was trimmed by 0 bases and V by 5 bases; bases with no gene match: 4. Germline V gives CDR1 MNHEY, CDR2 SMNVEV (reference sequence). This CDR3 contains 14 residues. CDR3 region: CASSSRDSSYEQYF. CDR3 in DNA: TGTGCCAGCAGTAGCCGGGACAGCTCCTACGAGCAGTACTTC.

This sequence joins TRBV6-1 and TRBJ1-2; possibly TRBD1 for D (6 bases). The length of the CDR3 is 13 residues. Trimming shortened V by 6 bases and J by 6 bases, and 14 bases separated the two germline ends. Germline CDR1 is MNHNS and CDR2 is SASEGT. The DNA for the CDR3 is TGTGCCAGCAGCAGGGGAGGGGTTAATGGCTACACCTTC. It yields the protein CASSRGGVNGYTF.

The chain is built from TRBV15 and TRBJ1-2; D remains unclear. Per the germline V gene, CDR1 is LNHNV and CDR2 is YYDKDF (reference sequence). This CDR3 region has 12 residues. V lost 0 bases and J 8 bases, leaving 7 bases between the germline ends. CDR3 region: CATSRDEGGYTF. The CDR3, as DNA: TGTGCCACCAGCAGAGATGAGGGAGGCTACACCTTC.

The V and J genes are TRBV5-1 and TRBJ1-1, with D possibly TRBD1 on 5 matching bases. Germline CDR1 reads SGHRS; CDR2 reads YFSETQ. Trimming shortened V by 1 base and J by 7 bases, and 17 bases separated the two germline ends. The CDR3 contains 15 residues. The CDR3 nucleotides are TGCGCCAGCAGCTTGCGCGCAGGGTCGGGAGGTGAAGCTTTCTTT. Translating it yields CASSLRAGSGGEAFF.

The rearrangement joins TRBV7-3 to TRBJ2-5; D is perhaps TRBD1 (5 bases). V dropped 4 bases and J dropped 2 bases, with 11 bases sitting between them. CDR1 and CDR2 (germline): SGHTA, FQGTGA. CDR3 length: 14 amino acids. CDR3 coding DNA: TGTGCCAGCAGCTCCACAGGCTATCAAGAGACCCAGTACTTC. Translated: CASSSTGYQETQYF.

V is TRBV7-8 and J is TRBJ2-2; maybe TRBD2 (5 bases). The germline V and J ends were trimmed by 0 bases and 4 bases, with 21 bases remaining between them. Per germline, CDR1 SGHVS and CDR2 FQNEAQ. The CDR3 length is 19 residues. CDR3 sequence: CASSLAEYGETLSTGELFF. Here the CDR3 DNA reads TGTGCCAGCAGCTTAGCGGAATACGGGGAAACCTTATCCACCGGGGAGCTGTTTTTT. The full variable domain, in which reference TRBV7-8 and TRBJ2-2 provide the parts outside the CDR3, is GAGVSQSPRYKVAKRGQDVALRCDPISGHVSLFWYQQALGQGPEFLTYFQNEAQLDKSGLPSDRFFAERPEGSVSTLKIQRTQQEDSAVYLCASSLAEYGETLSTGELFFGEGSRLTVL.

This chain links TRBV18 with TRBJ2-5, with 7 bases aligning to TRBD1. Germline V gene lookup returns CDR1 KGHSH and CDR2 LQKENI. V shed 1 base, J shed 5 bases, and the junction held 7 bases outside the gene matches. CDR3 length: 15 amino acids. In DNA form, the CDR3 reads TGTGCCAGCTCACCACGGACAGGTCAGGATGAGACCCAGTACTTC. This translates into CASSPRTGQDETQYF.